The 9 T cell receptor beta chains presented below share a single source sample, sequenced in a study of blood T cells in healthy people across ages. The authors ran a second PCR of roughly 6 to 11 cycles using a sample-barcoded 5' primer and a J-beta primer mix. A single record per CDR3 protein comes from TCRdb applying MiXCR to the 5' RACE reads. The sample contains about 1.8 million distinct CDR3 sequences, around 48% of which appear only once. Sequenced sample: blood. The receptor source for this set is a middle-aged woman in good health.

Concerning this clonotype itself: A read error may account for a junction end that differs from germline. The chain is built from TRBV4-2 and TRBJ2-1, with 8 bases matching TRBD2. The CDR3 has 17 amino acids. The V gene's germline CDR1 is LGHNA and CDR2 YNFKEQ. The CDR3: CASSQEGTGGTYNEQFF. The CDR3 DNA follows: TGTGCCAGTAGCCAAGAAGGGACGGGGGGGACCTACAATGAGCAGTTCTTC.

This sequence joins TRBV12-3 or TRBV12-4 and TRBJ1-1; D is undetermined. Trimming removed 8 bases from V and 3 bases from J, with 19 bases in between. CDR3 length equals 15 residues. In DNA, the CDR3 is TGTGCCAGCCGCCGAAACTGGGATTCGTACACTGAAGCTTTCTTT. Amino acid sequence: CASRRNWDSYTEAFF.

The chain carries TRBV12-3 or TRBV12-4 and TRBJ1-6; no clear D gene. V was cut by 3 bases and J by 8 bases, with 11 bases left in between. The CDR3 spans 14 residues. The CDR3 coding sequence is TGTGCCAGCAGTTTGAGGGCAGGAGATTCACCCCTCCACTTT. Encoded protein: CASSLRAGDSPLHF.

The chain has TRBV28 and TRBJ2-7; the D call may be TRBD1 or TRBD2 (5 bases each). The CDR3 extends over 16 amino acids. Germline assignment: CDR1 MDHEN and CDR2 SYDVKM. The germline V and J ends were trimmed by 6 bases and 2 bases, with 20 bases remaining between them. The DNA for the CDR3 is TGTGCCAGCAGCCCTCGGGACCAATCCTCGACCTACGAGCAGTACTTC. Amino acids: CASSPRDQSSTYEQYF.

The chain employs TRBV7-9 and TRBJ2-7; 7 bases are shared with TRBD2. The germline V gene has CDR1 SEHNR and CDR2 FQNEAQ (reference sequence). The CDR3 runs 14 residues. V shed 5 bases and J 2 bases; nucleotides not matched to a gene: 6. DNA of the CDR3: TGTGCCAGCAGCCCTGGGACTACTCCCTACGAGCAGTACTTC. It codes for CASSPGTTPYEQYF.

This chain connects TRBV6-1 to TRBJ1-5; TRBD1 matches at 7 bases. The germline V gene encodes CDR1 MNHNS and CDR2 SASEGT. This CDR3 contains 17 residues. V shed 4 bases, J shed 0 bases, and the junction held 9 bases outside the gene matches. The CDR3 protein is CASSATGNRNSNQPQHF. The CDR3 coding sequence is TGTGCCAGCAGTGCGACAGGGAATAGGAATAGCAATCAGCCCCAGCATTTT.

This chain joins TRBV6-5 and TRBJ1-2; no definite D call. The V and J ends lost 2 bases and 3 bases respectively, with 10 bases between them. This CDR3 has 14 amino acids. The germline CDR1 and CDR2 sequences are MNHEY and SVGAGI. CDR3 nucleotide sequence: TGTGCCAGCAGTTACGGTAACGGCTACTATGGCTACACCTTC. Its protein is CASSYGNGYYGYTF.

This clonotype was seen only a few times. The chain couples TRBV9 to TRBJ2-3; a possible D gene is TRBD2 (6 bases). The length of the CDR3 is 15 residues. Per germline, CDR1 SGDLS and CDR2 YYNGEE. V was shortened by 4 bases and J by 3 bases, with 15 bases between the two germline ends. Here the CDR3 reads CASSFRGDGTDTQYF. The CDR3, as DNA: TGTGCCAGCAGCTTTCGCGGGGATGGGACAGATACGCAGTATTTT.

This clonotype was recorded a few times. DNA of the CDR3: TGCAGCGTGACTACCGGGCTCTTAGTTGGAGAGACCCAGTACTTC. This encodes CSVTTGLLVGETQYF. The chain joins TRBV29-1 to TRBJ2-5; D is perhaps TRBD2 (5 bases). Germline V gene sequence: CDR1 SQVTM, CDR2 ANQGSEA. V lost 6 bases, J lost 4 bases, and 21 bases lay in between. The CDR3 covers 15 residues.